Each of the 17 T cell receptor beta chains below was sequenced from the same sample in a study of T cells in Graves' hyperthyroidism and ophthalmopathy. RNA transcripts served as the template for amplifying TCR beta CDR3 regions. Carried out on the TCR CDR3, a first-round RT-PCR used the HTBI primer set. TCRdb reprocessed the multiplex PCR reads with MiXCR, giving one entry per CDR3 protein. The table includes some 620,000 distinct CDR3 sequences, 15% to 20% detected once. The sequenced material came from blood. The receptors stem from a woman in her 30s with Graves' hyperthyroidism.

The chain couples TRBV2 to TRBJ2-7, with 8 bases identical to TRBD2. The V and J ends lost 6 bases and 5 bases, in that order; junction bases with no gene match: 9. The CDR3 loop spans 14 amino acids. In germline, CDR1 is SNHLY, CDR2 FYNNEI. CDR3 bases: TGTGCCAGCAGGGAAACCGGGACTAGTAACGAGCAGTACTTC. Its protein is CASRETGTSNEQYF.

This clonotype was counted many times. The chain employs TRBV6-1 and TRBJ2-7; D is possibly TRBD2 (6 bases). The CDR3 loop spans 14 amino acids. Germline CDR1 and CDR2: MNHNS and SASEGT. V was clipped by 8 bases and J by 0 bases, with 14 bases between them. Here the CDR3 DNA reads TGTGCCAGCCGGCGGGGATTTAGCTCCTACGAGCAGTACTTC. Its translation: CASRRGFSSYEQYF.

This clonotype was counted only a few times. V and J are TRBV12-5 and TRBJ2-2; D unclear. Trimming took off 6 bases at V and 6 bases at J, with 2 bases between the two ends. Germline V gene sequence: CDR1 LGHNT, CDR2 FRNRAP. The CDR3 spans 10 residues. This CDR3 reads CASGSGELFF. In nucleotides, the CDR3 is TGTGCTAGTGGGTCCGGGGAGCTGTTTTTT.

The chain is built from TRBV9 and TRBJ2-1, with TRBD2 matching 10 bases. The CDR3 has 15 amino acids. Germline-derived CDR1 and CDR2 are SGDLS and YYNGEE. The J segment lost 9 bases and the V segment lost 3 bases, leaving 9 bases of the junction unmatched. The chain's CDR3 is CASSAPGLAGVEQFF. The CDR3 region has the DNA TGTGCCAGCAGCGCGCCTGGGCTAGCGGGAGTTGAGCAGTTCTTC.

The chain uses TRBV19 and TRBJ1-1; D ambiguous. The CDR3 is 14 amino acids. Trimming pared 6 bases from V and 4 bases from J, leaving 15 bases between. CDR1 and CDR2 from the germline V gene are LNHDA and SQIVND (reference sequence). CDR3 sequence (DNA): TGTGCCAGTAGACCATTGGACCGGACCACTGAAGCTTTCTTT. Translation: CASRPLDRTTEAFF.

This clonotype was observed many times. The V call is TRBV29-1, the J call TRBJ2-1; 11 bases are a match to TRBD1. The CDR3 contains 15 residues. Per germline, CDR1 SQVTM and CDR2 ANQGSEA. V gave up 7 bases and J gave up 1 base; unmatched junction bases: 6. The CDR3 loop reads CSGTGTGGSYNEQFF. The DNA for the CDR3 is TGCAGCGGAACGGGGACAGGGGGATCCTACAATGAGCAGTTCTTC.

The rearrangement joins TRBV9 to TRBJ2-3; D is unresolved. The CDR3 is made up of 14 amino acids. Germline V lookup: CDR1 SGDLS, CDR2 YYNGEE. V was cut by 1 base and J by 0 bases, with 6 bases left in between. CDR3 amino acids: CASSVHGSTDTQYF. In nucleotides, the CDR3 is TGTGCCAGCAGCGTACACGGGAGCACAGATACGCAGTATTTT.

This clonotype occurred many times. The DNA of the CDR3 is TGCAGTGCTAGAGAACGGCAGGGGGCTGATTCACCCCTCCACTTT. The encoded protein is CSARERQGADSPLHF. The chain links TRBV20-1 to TRBJ1-6; the match to TRBD1 covers 8 bases. There are 15 residues in the CDR3. Losses at the gene ends were 0 bases for V and 8 bases for J; bases not matched to a gene: 6. Per germline, CDR1 DFQATT and CDR2 SNEGSKA (reference sequence).

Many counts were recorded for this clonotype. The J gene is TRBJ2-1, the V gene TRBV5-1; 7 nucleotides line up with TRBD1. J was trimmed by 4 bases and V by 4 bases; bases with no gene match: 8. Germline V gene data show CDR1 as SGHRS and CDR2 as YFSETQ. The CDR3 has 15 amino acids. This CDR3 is CASSMTGRMYNEQFF. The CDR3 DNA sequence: TGCGCCAGCAGCATGACAGGGCGGATGTACAATGAGCAGTTCTTC.

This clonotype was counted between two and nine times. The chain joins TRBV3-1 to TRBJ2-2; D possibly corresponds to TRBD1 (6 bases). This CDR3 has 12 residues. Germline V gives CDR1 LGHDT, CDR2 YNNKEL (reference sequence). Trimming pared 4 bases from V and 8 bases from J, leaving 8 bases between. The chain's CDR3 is CASSPQGGELFF. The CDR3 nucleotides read TGTGCCAGCAGCCCCCAGGGGGGGGAGCTGTTTTTT.

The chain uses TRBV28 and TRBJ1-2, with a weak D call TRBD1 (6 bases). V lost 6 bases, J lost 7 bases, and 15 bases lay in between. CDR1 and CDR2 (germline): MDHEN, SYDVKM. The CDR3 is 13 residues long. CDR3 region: CASSPGGVGGYTF. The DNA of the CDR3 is TGTGCCAGCAGCCCTGGGGGCGTCGGTGGCTACACCTTC.

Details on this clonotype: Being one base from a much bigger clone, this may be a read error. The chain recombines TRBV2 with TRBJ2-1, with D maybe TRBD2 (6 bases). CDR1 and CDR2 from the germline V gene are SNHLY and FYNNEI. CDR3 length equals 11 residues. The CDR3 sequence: CASSEGGEQLF. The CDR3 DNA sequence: TGTGCCAGCAGTGAAGGGGGGGAGCAGCTCTTC.

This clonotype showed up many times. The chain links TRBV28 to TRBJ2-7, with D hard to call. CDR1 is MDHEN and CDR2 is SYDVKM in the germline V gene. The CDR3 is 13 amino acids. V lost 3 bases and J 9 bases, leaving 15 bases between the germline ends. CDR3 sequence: CASSFSGNERQYF. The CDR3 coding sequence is TGTGCCAGCAGTTTTTCTGGGAACGAAAGGCAGTACTTC. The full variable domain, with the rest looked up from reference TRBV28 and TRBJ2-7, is DVKVTQSSRYLVKRTGEKVFLECVQDMDHENMFWYRQDPGLGLRLIYFSYDVKMKEKGDIPEGYSVSREKKERFSLILESASTNQTSMYLCASSFSGNERQYFGPGTRLTVT.

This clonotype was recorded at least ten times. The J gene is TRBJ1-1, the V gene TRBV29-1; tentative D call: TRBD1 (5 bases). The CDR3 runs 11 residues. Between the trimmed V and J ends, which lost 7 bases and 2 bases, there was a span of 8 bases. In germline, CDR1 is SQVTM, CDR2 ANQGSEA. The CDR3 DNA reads TGCAGCGCAAGGACAAACACTGAAGCTTTCTTT. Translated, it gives CSARTNTEAFF.

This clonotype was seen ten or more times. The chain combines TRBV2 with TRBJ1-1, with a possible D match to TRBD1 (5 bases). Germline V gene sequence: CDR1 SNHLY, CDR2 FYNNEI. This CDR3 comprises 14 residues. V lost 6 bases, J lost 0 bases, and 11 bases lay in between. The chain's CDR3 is CASRGRDMNTEAFF. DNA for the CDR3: TGTGCCAGCAGGGGACGGGATATGAACACTGAAGCTTTCTTT.

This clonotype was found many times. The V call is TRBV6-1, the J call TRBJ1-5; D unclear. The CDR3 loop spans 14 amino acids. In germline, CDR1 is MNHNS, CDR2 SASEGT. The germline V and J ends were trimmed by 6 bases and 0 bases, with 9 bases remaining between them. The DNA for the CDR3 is TGTGCCAGCAGCCTGTATTATAGCAATCAGCCCCAGCATTTT. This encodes CASSLYYSNQPQHF.

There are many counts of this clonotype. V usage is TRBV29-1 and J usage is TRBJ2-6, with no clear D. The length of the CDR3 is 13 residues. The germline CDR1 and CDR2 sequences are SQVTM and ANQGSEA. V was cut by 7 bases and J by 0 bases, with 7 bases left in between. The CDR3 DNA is TGCAGCGCCCCATTCTCTGGGGCCAACGTCCTGACTTTC. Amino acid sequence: CSAPFSGANVLTF.